One sample yielded the 12 T cell receptor beta chains listed below, sequenced in a study of blood T cell repertoires in COVID-19. Data came from immunoSEQ multiplex PCR; TCRdb stores just in-frame clones and leaves some out. The repertoire includes 250,000 to 400,000 clones, about nine tenths of them detected once, and under 3% sits in the top ten. The sequencing input was peripheral blood. The receptors were gathered from a woman in her thirties with COVID-19, enrolled during active disease.

The rearrangement uses TRBV18 and TRBJ1-5, with D perhaps TRBD1 (6 bases). The CDR3 runs to 13 residues. The V end was cut by 8 bases, the J end by 5 bases, with 13 bases between. The germline CDR1 and CDR2 sequences are KGHSH and LQKENI. DNA for the CDR3: TGTGCCAGCGCCACAGGGTGGGATCAGCCCCAGCATTTT. Encoded protein: CASATGWDQPQHF.

The chain combines TRBV5-1 with TRBJ2-1, with D perhaps TRBD1 (5 bases). Trimming took off 0 bases at V and 6 bases at J, with 13 bases between the two ends. CDR1 and CDR2 (germline): SGHRS, YFSETQ. There are 15 residues in the CDR3. CDR3 DNA sequence: TGCGCCAGCAGCTTGGTCGCAGGGCGAGGCAATGAGCAGTTCTTC. This sequence encodes CASSLVAGRGNEQFF. Drawing the rest from reference TRBV5-1 and TRBJ2-1, the complete variable domain is KAGVTQTPRYLIKTRGQQVTLSCSPISGHRSVSWYQQTPGQGLQFLFEYFSETQRNKGNFPGRFSGRQFSNSRSEMNVSTLELGDSALYLCASSLVAGRGNEQFFGPGTRLTVL.

The rearrangement joins TRBV4-1 to TRBJ2-5; D gene ambiguous. Trimming pared 0 bases from V and 5 bases from J, leaving 10 bases between. The CDR3 is 14 residues long. Germline loops: CDR1 MGHRA, CDR2 YSYEKL. In DNA form, the CDR3 reads TGCGCCAGCAGCCAAGATACAGCATGGGAGACCCAGTACTTC. Residues: CASSQDTAWETQYF.

The chain carries TRBV19 and TRBJ2-7; 12 nucleotides agree with TRBD2. J gave up 4 bases and V 4 bases, and 8 bases lay outside the gene matches. From germline, CDR1 is LNHDA and CDR2 SQIVND (reference sequence). The CDR3 totals 16 residues. The CDR3: CASSTPGLAGKYEQYF. Here the CDR3 DNA reads TGTGCCAGTAGTACCCCCGGACTAGCGGGAAAATACGAGCAGTACTTC.

The chain employs TRBV11-2 and TRBJ1-4; D not resolved. CDR1 is SGHAT and CDR2 is FQNNGV in the germline V gene. V dropped 4 bases and J dropped 7 bases, with 16 bases sitting between them. This CDR3 is built from 15 residues. The CDR3 DNA follows: TGTGCCAGCAGCTGGGCTGCCCAAGAGGGTGAAAAACTGTTTTTT. Translated: CASSWAAQEGEKLFF. The variable domain in full, with the rest retrieved from reference TRBV11-2 and TRBJ1-4, is EAGVAQSPRYKIIEKRQSVAFWCNPISGHATLYWYQQILGQGPKLLIQFQNNGVVDDSQLPKDRFSAERLKGVDSTLKIQPAKLEDSAVYLCASSWAAQEGEKLFFGSGTQLSVL.

The chain employs TRBV5-5 and TRBJ1-1; no clear D gene. Germline CDR1 and CDR2: SGHKS and YYEKEE (reference sequence). V lost 0 bases and J 12 bases, leaving 9 bases between the germline ends. There are 11 residues in the CDR3. This CDR3 reads CASSLGDRTFF. CDR3 bases: TGTGCCAGCAGCTTGGGAGATCGTACTTTCTTT.

This chain connects TRBV15 to TRBJ2-3, with TRBD2 matching 8 bases. Germline CDR1 LNHNV, CDR2 YYDKDF (reference sequence). This CDR3 is built from 18 residues. J lost 3 bases, V lost 3 bases, and 14 bases had no gene match. The CDR3 region has the DNA TGTGCCACCAGCAGGCAGAGACTCAAAGAGCGGGGGACAGATACGCAGTATTTT. Its translation: CATSRQRLKERGTDTQYF.

The chain combines TRBV7-2 with TRBJ1-5; the match to TRBD1 covers 10 bases. The CDR3 runs 16 residues. V was pared by 0 bases and J by 10 bases, with 9 bases of the junction left unmatched. Looked up from germline, CDR1 is SGHTA and CDR2 is FQGNSA. The CDR3 DNA reads TGTGCCAGCAGCTTAGCGGGGACAGGGGATATCGGACCCCAGCATTTT. Translation: CASSLAGTGDIGPQHF.

The genes are TRBV29-1 and TRBJ2-7, with 14 bases identical to TRBD2. The CDR3 consists of 14 residues. CDR1 is SQVTM and CDR2 is ANQGSEA in the germline V gene. V shed 6 bases, J shed 3 bases, and the junction held 4 bases outside the gene matches. CDR3 coding DNA: TGCAGCGTCGGGACTAGCGGGAGCCGCTACGAGCAGTACTTC. This gives the protein CSVGTSGSRYEQYF.

This rearrangement joins TRBV11-2 to TRBJ2-7; 10 bases line up with TRBD1. Germline CDR1 reads SGHAT; CDR2 reads FQNNGV. The V and J ends lost 5 bases and 3 bases, in that order; junction bases with no gene match: 7. The CDR3 extends over 15 amino acids. CDR3: CASSPDRDRGYEQYF. The CDR3 DNA follows: TGTGCCAGCAGCCCCGACCGGGACAGGGGCTACGAGCAGTACTTC.

The genes are TRBV2 and TRBJ2-5, with 7 bases lining up with TRBD2. Germline values: CDR1 SNHLY, CDR2 FYNNEI. CDR3 length equals 15 residues. V lost 4 bases to trimming and J lost 0 bases; unmatched junction nucleotides: 5. The CDR3 sequence: CASSVGGGYQETQYF. Written as DNA, the CDR3 is TGTGCCAGCAGTGTTGGGGGGGGGTACCAAGAGACCCAGTACTTC.

The V and J genes are TRBV7-9 and TRBJ2-7, with unresolved D. In germline, CDR1 is SEHNR, CDR2 FQNEAQ (reference sequence). Trimming left V 5 bases short and J 2 bases short, with 10 bases between. The CDR3 runs to 13 residues. In DNA, the CDR3 is TGTGCCAGCAGCGCCGAGCAAGCCTACGAGCAGTACTTC. Translating gives CASSAEQAYEQYF.